These T cell receptor beta chains were read from a single sample in a study of control samples from healthy donors and cancer patients. Profiled with immunoSEQ multiplex PCR; TCRdb holds only in-frame clones, not every one. The sample gives 130,000 or so clones, around 90% of which show up once; over 6.5% is in the top ten. The sequenced sample consisted of blood. The receptors stem from a man between 40 and 49 years old in good health. Each CDR3 is given with its conserved first and last residue. A D gene is named only where the DNA matches it firmly.

CDR3nt: TGTGCCAGCAGCTTGGGGCGGGGAGCGACCCAGTACTTC
CDR3aa: CASSLGRGATQYF
j_gene: TRBJ2-5
d_gene: .
v_gene: TRBV5-6

CDR3nt: TGTGCCAGCAGTTCGAGGACAGGGAAACGCGAGCAGTTCTTC
CDR3aa: CASSSRTGKREQFF
j_gene: TRBJ2-1
d_gene: TRBD1
v_gene: TRBV6-5

CDR3nt: TGTGCCAGCAGCTTATACCTAGGGGATACGCAGTATTTT
CDR3aa: CASSLYLGDTQYF
j_gene: TRBJ2-3
d_gene: .
v_gene: TRBV11-2

CDR3nt: TGTGCCAGCATACCATCCATGGGGGTGACACCCCTCCACTTT
CDR3aa: CASIPSMGVTPLHF
j_gene: TRBJ1-6
d_gene: .
v_gene: TRBV7-2

CDR3nt: TGTGCCACCAGACCTAGCGGGACAGATACGCAGTATTTT
CDR3aa: CATRPSGTDTQYF
j_gene: TRBJ2-3
d_gene: TRBD2
v_gene: TRBV24-1

CDR3nt: TGTGCCAGCAGCCCAACCCGGGGGGCATCGAACACCGGGGAGCTGTTTTTT
CDR3aa: CASSPTRGASNTGELFF
j_gene: TRBJ2-2
d_gene: .
v_gene: TRBV3-1/TRBV3-2

CDR3nt: TGTGCCAGCTCACCATTGAATATCCGAGACAGAAGTAATTCACCCCTCCACTTT
CDR3aa: CASSPLNIRDRSNSPLHF
j_gene: TRBJ1-6
d_gene: .
v_gene: TRBV18

CDR3nt: TGTGCCAGCAGCGCGAGGGCTCGGGTAGCCGGGGGCACAGATACGCAGTATTTT
CDR3aa: CASSARARVAGGTDTQYF
j_gene: TRBJ2-3
d_gene: .
v_gene: TRBV9

CDR3nt: TGTGCCAGCAGCTTTGGACAGGGGAATGAGCAGTTCTTC
CDR3aa: CASSFGQGNEQFF
j_gene: TRBJ2-1
d_gene: TRBD1
v_gene: TRBV13

CDR3nt: TGTGCCTGGATGAATAGGGCCAACTATGGCTACACCTTC
CDR3aa: CAWMNRANYGYTF
j_gene: TRBJ1-2
d_gene: .
v_gene: TRBV30

CDR3nt: TGTGCCAGCAGCCCGCAGGACAGGGGTTTTGGCACTGAAGCTTTCTTT
CDR3aa: CASSPQDRGFGTEAFF
j_gene: TRBJ1-1
d_gene: TRBD1
v_gene: TRBV7-6